This passage covers 2 T cell receptor beta chains from one sample sequenced in a study of T cells in Graves' hyperthyroidism and ophthalmopathy. RNA transcripts provided the source from which TCR beta CDR3 regions were amplified. Researchers ran a first-round RT-PCR on the TCR CDR3 using the HTBI primer set. TCRdb processed the multiplex PCR reads anew with MiXCR; each CDR3 protein has one entry. The repertoire has approximately 720,000 distinct CDR3 sequences, around a sixth of them found once; the top ten carry approximately 15%. The source material was blood. The receptors shown here come from a woman aged 50 to 60 with Graves' hyperthyroidism that later progressed to Graves' ophthalmopathy.

Comment on this clonotype: One end of the junction fails to match germline, which may point to a read error. The rearrangement joins TRBV27 to TRBJ1-2; no reliable D call. The V gene's germline CDR1 is MNHEY and CDR2 SMNVEV (reference sequence). The CDR3 contains 14 residues. The CDR3 is CAGSLVVGDYGYTF. The CDR3 nucleotides read TGTGCCGGCAGTTTAGTCGTCGGGGACTATGGCTACACCTTC.

The chain joins TRBV9 to TRBJ2-3; D perhaps matches TRBD2 (6 bases). There are 15 residues in the CDR3. Germline V lookup: CDR1 SGDLS, CDR2 YYNGEE. V lost 3 bases to trimming and J lost 6 bases, with 17 bases between them. The CDR3 DNA sequence: TGTGCCAGCAGCGACGGACTATCCCGGTTCGATACGCAGTATTTT. As protein: CASSDGLSRFDTQYF.